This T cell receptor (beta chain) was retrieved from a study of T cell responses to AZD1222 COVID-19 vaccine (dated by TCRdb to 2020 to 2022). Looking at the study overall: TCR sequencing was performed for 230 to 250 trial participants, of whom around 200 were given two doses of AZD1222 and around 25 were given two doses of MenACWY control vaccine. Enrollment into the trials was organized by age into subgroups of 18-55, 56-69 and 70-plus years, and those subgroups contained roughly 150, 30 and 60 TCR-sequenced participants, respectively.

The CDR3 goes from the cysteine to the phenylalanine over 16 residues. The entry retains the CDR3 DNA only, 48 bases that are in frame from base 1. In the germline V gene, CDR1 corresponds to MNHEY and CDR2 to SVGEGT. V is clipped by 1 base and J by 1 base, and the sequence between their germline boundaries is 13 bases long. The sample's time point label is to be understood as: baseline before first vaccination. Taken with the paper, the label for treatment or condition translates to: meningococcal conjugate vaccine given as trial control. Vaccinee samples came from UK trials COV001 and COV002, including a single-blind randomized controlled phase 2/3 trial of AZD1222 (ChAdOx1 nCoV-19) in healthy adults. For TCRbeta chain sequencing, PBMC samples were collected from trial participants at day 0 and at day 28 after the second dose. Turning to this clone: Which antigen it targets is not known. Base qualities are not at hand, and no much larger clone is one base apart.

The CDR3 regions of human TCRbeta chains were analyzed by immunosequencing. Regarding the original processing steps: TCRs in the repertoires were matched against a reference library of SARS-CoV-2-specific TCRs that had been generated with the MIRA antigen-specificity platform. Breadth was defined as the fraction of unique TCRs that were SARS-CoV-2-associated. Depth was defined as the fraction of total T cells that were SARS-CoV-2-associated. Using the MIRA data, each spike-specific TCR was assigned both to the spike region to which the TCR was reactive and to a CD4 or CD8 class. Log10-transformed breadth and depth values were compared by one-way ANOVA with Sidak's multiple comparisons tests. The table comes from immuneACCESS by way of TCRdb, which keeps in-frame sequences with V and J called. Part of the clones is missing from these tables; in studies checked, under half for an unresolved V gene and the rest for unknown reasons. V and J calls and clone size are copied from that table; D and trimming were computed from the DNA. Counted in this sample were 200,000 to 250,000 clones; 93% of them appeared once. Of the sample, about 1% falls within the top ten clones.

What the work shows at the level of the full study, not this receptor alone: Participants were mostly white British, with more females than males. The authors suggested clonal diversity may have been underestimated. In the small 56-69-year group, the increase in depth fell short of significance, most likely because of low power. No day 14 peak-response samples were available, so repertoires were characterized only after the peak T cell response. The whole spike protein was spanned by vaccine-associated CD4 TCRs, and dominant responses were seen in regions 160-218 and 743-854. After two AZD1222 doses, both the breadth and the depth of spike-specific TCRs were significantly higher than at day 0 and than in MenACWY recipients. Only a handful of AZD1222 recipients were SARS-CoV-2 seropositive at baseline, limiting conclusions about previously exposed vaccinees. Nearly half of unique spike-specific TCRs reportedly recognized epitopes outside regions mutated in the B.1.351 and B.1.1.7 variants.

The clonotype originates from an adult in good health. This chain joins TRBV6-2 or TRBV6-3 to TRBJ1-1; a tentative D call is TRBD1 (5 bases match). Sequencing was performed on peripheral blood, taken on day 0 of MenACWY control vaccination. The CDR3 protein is CASSYLAGGTNTEAFF. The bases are TGTGCCAGCAGTTACTTGGCGGGAGGGACGAACACTGAAGCTTTCTTT.